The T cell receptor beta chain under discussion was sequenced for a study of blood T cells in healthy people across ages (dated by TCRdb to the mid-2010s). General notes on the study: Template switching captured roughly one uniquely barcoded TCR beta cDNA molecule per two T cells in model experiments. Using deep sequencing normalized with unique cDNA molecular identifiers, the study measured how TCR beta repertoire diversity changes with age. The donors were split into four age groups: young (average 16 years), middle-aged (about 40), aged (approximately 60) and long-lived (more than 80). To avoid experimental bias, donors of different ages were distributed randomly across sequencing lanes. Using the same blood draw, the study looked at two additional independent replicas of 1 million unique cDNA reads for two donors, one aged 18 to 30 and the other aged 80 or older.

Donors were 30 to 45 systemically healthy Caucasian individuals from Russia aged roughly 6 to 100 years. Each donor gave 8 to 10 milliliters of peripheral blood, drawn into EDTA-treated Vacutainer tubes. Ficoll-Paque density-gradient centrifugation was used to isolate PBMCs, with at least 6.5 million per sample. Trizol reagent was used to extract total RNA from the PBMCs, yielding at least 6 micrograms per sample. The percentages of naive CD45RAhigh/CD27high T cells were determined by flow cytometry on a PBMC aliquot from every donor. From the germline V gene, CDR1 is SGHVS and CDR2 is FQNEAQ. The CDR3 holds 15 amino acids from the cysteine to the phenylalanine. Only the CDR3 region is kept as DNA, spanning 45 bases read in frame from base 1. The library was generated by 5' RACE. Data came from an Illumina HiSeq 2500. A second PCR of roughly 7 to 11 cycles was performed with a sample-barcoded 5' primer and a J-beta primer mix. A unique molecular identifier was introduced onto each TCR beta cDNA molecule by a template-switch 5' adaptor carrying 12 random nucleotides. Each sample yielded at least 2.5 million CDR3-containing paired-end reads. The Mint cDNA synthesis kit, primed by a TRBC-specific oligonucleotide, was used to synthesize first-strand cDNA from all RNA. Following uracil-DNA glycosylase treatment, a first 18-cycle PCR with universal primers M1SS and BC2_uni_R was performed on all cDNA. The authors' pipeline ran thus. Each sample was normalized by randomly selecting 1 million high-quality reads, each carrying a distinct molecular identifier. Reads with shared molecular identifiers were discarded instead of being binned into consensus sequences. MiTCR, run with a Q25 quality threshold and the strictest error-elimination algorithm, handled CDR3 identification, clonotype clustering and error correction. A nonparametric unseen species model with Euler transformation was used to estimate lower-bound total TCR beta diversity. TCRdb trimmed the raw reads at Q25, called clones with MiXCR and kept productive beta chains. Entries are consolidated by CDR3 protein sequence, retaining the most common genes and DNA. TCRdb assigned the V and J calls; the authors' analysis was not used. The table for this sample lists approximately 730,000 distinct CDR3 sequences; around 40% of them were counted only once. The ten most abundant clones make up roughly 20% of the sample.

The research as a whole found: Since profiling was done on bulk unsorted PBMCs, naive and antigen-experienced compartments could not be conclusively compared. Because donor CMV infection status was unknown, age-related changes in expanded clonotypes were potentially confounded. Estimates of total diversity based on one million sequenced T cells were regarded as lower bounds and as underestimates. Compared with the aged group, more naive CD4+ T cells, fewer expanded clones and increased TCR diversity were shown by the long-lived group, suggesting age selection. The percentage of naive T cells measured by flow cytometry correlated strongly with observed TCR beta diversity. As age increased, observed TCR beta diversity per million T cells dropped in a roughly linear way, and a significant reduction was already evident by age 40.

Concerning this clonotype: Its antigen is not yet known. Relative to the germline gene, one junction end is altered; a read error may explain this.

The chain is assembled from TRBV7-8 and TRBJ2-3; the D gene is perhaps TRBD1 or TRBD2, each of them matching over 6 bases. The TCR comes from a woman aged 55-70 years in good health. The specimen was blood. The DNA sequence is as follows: TGTGCCAGCAGTTTAGGGGGGACAACCACAGATACGCAGTATTTT. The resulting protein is CASSLGGTTTDTQYF. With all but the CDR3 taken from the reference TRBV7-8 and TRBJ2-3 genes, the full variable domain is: GAGVSQSPRYKVAKRGQDVALRCDPISGHVSLFWYQQALGQGPEFLTYFQNEAQLDKSGLPSDRFFAERPEGSVSTLKIQRTQQEDSAVYLCASSLGGTTTDTQYFGPGTRLTVL.